This TCR beta chain was captured in a study of CD8 T cells in ankylosing spondylitis. This CDR3 is built from 13 residues. V was cut by 2 bases and J by 8 bases, with 11 bases left in between. CDR1 and CDR2 from the germline V gene are SGHRS and YFSETQ. Regarding the study as a whole: Among TCR beta sequences, a motif of under ten highly homologous variants appeared characteristic of ankylosing spondylitis blood.

In making TCR beta libraries, quantitative 5'-RACE with molecular barcodes was used. MiXCR, run by TCRdb on the 5' RACE reads, gives a single entry per CDR3 protein. The sample contains 750,000 to 850,000 distinct CDR3 sequences, about 11% of which appear only once. This clonotype has a handful of counts. What it recognizes is unknown. V usage is TRBV5-1 and J usage is TRBJ2-1, with D perhaps matching TRBD2 (6 bases). The source material was blood, either unsorted or a sorted T cell fraction (not recorded which). This sequence was found in a male donor with ankylosing spondylitis. In nucleotides, the CDR3 is TGCGCCAGCAGCTTCGGGACTTGGTATGAGCAGTTCTTC. The encoded protein is CASSFGTWYEQFF.